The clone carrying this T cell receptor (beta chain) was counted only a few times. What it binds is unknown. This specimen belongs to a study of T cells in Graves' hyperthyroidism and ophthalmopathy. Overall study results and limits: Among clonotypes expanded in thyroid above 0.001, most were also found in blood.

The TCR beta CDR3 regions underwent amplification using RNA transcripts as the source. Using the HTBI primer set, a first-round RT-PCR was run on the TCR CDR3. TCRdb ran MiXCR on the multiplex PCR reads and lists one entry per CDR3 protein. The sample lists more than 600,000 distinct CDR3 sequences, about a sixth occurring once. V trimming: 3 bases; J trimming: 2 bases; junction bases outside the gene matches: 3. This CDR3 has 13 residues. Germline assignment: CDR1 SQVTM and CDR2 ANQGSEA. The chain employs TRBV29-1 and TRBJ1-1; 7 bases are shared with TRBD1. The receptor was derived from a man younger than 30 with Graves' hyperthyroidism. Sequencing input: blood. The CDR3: CSVDRGPNTEAFF. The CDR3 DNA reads TGCAGCGTTGATAGGGGGCCCAACACTGAAGCTTTCTTT.